Listed below are T cell receptor beta chains from one sample, sequenced in a study of control samples from healthy donors and cancer patients. Profiling relied on immunoSEQ multiplex PCR, and the TCRdb table lists in-frame clones only, not all of them. The data show 80,000 or so clones, about 90% seen once. The source material was blood. The receptors were gathered from a man aged 50 to 59 in good health. Each CDR3 is given with its conserved first and last residue. D genes are given only for firm matches. Expanded clones are given a class, and other clones once, few, many or no size at all.

d_call j_call v_call clone_size cdr3_length cdr3_nt cdr3_aa
- TRBJ2-3 TRBV5-4 - 15 TGTGCCAGCAGCTTGGGGGCGGGGAGCACAGATACGCAGTATTTT CASSLGAGSTDTQYF
- TRBJ2-7 TRBV2 few 14 TGTGCCAGCAAGGGCCAGGGGAGCTCCTACGAGCAGTACTTC CASKGQGSSYEQYF
- TRBJ1-2 TRBV29-1 - 13 TGCAGCGTTGAAGTTCCAGAGAACTATGGCTACACCTTC CSVEVPENYGYTF
- TRBJ2-3 TRBV9 - 14 TGTGCCAGCACCCATGGACAGACGACAGATACGCAGTATTTT CASTHGQTTDTQYF
TRBD1 TRBJ1-1 TRBV30 once 13 TGTGCCTGGAGTGTTCGACAGGGAACTGAAGCTTTCTTT CAWSVRQGTEAFF
- TRBJ2-7 TRBV29-1 - 12 TGCAGCGTGGAAAGCAACAGAGGCGAGCAGTACTTC CSVESNRGEQYF
- TRBJ1-6 TRBV2 - 15 TGTGCCTCAGCGGTTGGTACGCCCTTCAATTCACCCCTCCACTTT CASAVGTPFNSPLHF
- TRBJ1-1 TRBV6-2/TRBV6-3 - 13 TGTGCCAGCAGTTACTCGTTTCAGTCTGAAGCTTTCTTT CASSYSFQSEAFF
- TRBJ1-3 TRBV2 - 16 TGTGCCAGCAGCGACCCCGCCGGCAGCGCTGGAAACACCATATATTTT CASSDPAGSAGNTIYF
TRBD1 TRBJ1-2 TRBV6-5 - 14 TGTGCCAGCAGCTCGGACAGGGGTTCTCTAGGCTACACCTTC CASSSDRGSLGYTF
- TRBJ2-3 TRBV5-8 - 14 TGTGCCAGCAGCTTGCAGGCGGGGCTAGATACGCAGTATTTT CASSLQAGLDTQYF
TRBD1 TRBJ1-2 TRBV9 - 15 TGTGCCAGCAGCGAAGGAATGGGGACAGGGGATGGCTACACCTTC CASSEGMGTGDGYTF
TRBD1 TRBJ2-3 TRBV18 - 16 TGTGCCAGCTCACGACCCACAGGGGACGGCACAGATACGCAGTATTTT CASSRPTGDGTDTQYF
- TRBJ2-1 TRBV27 - 20 TGTGCCAGCAGTTTATTGGTCTGGGGGTCCCCTTCGAATTCCTACAATGAGCAGTTCTTC CASSLLVWGSPSNSYNEQFF
- TRBJ1-3 TRBV9 once 13 TGTGCCAGCAGCGGGACCGGGGGGCCCACCATATATTTT CASSGTGGPTIYF
- TRBJ1-1 TRBV9 once 15 TGTGCCAGCAGCGTAGGGGCTCGGGGGAGCACTGAAGCTTTCTTT CASSVGARGSTEAFF
- TRBJ1-2 TRBV4-1 - 15 TGCGCCAGCAGCCAAGATTCTCGACAGAGCTATGGCTACACCTTC CASSQDSRQSYGYTF
- TRBJ1-2 TRBV18 - 13 TGTGCCAGCTCACCAAATACAGCCCAAGGCTACACCTTC CASSPNTAQGYTF
- TRBJ2-3 TRBV3-1/TRBV3-2 - 13 TGTGCCAGCAGCCAAGGAGCCTCGTACCCGCAGTATTTT CASSQGASYPQYF
- TRBJ1-6 TRBV5-6 - 15 TGTGCCAGCAGCCCCAACAGTTTCTATAATTCACCCCTCCACTTT CASSPNSFYNSPLHF